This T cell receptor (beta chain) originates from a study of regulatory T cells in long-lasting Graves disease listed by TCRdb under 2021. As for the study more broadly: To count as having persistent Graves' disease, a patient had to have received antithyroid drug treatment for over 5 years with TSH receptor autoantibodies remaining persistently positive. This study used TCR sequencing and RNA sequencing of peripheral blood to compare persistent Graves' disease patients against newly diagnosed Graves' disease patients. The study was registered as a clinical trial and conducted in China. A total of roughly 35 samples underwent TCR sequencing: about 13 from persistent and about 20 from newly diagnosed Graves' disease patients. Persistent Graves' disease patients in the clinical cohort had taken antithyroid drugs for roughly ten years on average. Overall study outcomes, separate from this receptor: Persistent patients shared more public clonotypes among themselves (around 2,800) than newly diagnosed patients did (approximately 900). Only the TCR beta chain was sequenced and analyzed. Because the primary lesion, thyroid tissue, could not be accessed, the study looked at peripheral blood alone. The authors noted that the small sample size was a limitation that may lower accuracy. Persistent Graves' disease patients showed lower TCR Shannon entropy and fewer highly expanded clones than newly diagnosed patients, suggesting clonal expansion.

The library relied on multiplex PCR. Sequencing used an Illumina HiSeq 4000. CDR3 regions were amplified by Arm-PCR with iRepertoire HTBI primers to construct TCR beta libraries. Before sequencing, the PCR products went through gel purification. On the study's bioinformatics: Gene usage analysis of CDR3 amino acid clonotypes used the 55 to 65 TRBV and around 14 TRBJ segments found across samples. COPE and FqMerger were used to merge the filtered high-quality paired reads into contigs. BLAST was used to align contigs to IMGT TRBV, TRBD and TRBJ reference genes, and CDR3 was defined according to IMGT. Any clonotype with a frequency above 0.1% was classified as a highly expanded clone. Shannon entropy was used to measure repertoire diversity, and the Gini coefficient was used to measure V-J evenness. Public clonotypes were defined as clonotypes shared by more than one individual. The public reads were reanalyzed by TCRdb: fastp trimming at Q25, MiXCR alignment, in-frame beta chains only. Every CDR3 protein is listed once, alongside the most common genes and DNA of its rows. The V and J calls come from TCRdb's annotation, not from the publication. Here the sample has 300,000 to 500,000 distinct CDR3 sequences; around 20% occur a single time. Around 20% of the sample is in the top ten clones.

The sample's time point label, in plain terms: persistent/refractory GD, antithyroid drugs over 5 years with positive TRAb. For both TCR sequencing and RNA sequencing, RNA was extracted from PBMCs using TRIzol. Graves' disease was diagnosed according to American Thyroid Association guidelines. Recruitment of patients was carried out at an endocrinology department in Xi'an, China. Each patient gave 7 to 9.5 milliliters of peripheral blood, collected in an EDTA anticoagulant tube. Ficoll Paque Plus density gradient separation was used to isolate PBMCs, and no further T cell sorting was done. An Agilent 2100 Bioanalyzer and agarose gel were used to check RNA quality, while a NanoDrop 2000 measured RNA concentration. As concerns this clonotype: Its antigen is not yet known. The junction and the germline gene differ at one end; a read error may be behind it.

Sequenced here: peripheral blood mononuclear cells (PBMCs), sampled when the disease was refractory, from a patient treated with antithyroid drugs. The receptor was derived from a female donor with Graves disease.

The CDR3 in this case is CASTGQLNTEASF. The DNA is TGTGCCAGCACGGGACAGTTGAACACTGAAGCTTCCTTT. This receptor chain uses TRBV12-3 or TRBV12-4 and TRBJ1-1, with 7 bases aligning to TRBD1. The CDR3 contains 13 residues, cysteine and phenylalanine counted. CDR3 DNA only is kept here, 39 bases in frame from base 1.